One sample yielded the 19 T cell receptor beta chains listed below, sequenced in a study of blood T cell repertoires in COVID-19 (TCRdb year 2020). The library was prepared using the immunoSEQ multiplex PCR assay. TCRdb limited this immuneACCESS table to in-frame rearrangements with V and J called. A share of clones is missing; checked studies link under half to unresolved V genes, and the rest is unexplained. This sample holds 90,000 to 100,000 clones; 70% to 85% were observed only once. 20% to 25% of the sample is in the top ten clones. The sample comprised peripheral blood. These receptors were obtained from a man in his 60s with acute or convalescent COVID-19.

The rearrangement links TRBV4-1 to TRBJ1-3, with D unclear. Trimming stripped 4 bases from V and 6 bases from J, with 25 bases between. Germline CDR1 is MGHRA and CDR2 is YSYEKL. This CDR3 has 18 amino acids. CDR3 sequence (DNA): TGCGCCAGCAGCCTTCGTCACAGCGACCCGGCGGGTTCAAACACCATATATTTT. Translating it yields CASSLRHSDPAGSNTIYF.

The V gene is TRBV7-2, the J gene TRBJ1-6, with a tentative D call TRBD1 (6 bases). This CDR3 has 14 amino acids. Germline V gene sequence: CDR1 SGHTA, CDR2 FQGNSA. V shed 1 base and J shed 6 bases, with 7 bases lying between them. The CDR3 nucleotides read TGTGCCAGCAGCTTAGGCAGGGGTAATTCACCCCTCCACTTT. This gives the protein CASSLGRGNSPLHF.

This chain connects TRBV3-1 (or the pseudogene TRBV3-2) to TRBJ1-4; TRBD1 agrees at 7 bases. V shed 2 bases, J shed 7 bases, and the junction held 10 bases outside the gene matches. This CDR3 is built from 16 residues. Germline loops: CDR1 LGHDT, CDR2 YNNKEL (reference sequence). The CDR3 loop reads CASSQTMTTGLEKLFF. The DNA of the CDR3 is TGTGCCAGCAGCCAAACGATGACGACAGGGCTTGAAAAACTGTTTTTT.

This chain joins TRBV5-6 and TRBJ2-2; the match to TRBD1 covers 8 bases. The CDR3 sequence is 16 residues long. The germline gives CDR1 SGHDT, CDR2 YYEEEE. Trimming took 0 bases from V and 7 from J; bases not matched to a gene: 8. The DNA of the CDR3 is TGTGCCAGCAGCTTGGGCCAGGGGGCTCCTTACGGGGAGCTGTTTTTT. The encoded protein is CASSLGQGAPYGELFF.

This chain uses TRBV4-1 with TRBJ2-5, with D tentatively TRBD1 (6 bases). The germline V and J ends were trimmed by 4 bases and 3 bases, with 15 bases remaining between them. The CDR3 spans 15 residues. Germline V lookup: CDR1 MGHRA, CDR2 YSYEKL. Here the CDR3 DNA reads TGCGCCAGCAGCCGGGGGCAAGGGCCAGAAGAGACCCAGTACTTC. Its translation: CASSRGQGPEETQYF.

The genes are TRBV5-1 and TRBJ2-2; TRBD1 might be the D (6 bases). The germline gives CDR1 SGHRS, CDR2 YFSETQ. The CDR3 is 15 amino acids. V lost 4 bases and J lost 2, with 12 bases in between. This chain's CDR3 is CASSLPTGNTGELFF. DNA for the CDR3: TGCGCCAGCAGCCTCCCGACAGGAAACACCGGGGAGCTGTTTTTT.

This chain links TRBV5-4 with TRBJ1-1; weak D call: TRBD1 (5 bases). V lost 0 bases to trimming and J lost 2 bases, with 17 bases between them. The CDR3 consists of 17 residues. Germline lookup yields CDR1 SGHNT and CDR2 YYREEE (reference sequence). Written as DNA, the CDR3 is TGTGCCAGCAGCTTGGGGTCGACAGTACCACTTAACACTGAAGCTTTCTTT. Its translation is CASSLGSTVPLNTEAFF.

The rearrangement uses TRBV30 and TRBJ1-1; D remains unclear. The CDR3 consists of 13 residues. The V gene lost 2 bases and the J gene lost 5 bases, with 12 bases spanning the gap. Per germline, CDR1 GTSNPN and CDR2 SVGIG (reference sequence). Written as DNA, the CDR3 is TGTGCCTGGAGTCGGTCCGCGAATACTGAAGCTTTCTTT. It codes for CAWSRSANTEAFF.

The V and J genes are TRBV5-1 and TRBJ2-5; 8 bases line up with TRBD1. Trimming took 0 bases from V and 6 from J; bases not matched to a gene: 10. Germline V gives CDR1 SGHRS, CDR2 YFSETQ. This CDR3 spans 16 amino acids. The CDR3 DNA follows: TGCGCCAGCAGCTTGGCACGACAGGGGATAACGAAGACCCAGTACTTC. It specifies CASSLARQGITKTQYF.

The CDR3 loop is CASSHQGLGYQETQYF. The CDR3 DNA reads as TGTGCCAGCAGTCACCAGGGTTTGGGGTACCAAGAGACCCAGTACTTC. The rearrangement joins TRBV6-2 or TRBV6-3 to TRBJ2-5; the D gene is possibly TRBD1 (5 bases). V lost 5 bases and J 0 bases, leaving 16 bases between the germline ends. Looked up from germline, CDR1 is MNHEY and CDR2 is SVGEGT. The CDR3 length is 16 residues.

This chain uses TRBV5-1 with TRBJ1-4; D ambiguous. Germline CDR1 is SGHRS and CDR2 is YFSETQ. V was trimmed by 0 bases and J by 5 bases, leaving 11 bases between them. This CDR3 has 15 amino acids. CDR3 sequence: CASSLGAGSNEKLFF. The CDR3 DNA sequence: TGCGCCAGCAGCTTGGGCGCGGGATCAAATGAAAAACTGTTTTTT.

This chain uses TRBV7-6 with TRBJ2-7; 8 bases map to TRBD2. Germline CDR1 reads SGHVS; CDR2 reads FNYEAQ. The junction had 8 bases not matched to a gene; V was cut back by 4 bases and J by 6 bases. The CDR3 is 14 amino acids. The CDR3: CASSSRTREGEQYF. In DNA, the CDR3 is TGTGCCAGCAGCTCCCGGACCCGGGAGGGCGAGCAGTACTTC. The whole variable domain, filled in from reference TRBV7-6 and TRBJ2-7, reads GAGVSQSPRYKVTKRGQDVALRCDPISGHVSLYWYRQALGQGPEFLTYFNYEAQQDKSGLPNDRFSAERPEGSISTLTIQRTEQRDSAMYRCASSSRTREGEQYFGPGTRLTVT.

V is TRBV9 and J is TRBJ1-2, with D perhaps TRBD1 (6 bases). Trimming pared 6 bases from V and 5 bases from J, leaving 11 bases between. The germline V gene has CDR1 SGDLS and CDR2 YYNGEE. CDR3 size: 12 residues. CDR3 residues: CASTTGSYGYTF. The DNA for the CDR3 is TGTGCCAGCACGACAGGATCTTATGGCTACACCTTC.

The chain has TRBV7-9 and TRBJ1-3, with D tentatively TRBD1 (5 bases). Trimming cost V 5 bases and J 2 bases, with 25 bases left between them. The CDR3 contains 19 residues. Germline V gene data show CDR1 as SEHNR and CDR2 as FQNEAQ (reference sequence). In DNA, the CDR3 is TGTGCCAGCAGCCCGTTTCAAGATCGGCTCGTAGGGGCTGGAAACACCATATATTTT. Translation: CASSPFQDRLVGAGNTIYF.

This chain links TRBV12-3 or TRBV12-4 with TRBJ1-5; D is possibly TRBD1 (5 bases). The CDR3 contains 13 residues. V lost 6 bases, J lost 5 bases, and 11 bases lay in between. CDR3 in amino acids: CASSLSGDQPQHF. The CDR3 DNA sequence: TGTGCCAGCAGCCTGTCGGGGGATCAGCCCCAGCATTTT.

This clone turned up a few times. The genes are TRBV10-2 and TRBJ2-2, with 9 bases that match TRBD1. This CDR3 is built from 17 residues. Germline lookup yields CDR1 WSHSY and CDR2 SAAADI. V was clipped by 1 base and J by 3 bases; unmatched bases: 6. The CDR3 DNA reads TGCGCCAGCAGTGAGTTCCGGGACAGGGAGTACACCGGGGAGCTGTTTTTT. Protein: CASSEFRDREYTGELFF.

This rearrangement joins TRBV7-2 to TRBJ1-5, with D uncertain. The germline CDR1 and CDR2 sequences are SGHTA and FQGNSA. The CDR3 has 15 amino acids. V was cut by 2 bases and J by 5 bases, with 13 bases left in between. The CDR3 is CASSLMGFGDQPQHF. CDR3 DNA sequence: TGTGCCAGCAGCTTAATGGGGTTCGGGGATCAGCCCCAGCATTTT.

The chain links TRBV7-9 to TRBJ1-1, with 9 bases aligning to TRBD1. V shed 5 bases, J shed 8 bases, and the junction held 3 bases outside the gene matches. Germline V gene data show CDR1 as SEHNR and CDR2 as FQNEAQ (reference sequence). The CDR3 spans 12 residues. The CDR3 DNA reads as TGTGCCAGCAGCCATACAGGGGGCGAAGCTTTCTTT. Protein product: CASSHTGGEAFF.

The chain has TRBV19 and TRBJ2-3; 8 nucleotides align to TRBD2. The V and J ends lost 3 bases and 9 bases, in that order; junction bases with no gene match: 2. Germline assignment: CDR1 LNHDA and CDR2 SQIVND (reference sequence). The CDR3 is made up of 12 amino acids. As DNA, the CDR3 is TGTGCCAGTAGTATCGGGGGGGGGACGCAGTATTTT. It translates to CASSIGGGTQYF.